The present entry profiles one TCR beta chain with its context. Its antigen is unknown. Since no conserved phenylalanine or tryptophan closes the CDR3, a read error is the likely cause. The entry originates in a study of Graves' ophthalmopathy and Graves' hyperthyroidism. Trimming stripped 3 bases from V and 0 bases from J, with 9 bases between. Germline V gene data show CDR1 as SEHNR and CDR2 as FQNEAQ (reference sequence). The CDR3 has 14 amino acids. Study results and caveats: Among expanded thyroid clonotypes above 0.001 frequency, most also occurred in blood.

RNA transcripts were the source from which TCR beta CDR3 regions were amplified. Second-round multiplex PCR came after first-round RT-PCR with HTBI primers. MiXCR was run by TCRdb on the multiplex PCR reads, yielding one entry per CDR3 protein. Of 300,000 to 450,000 distinct CDR3 sequences listed, approximately 17% are singletons. Patients were excluded if they had other autoimmune diseases or uncontrolled infections, and likewise if pregnancy or lactation applied. Symptoms, serum thyroxine and TRAb, thyroid ultrasound, and orbital computed tomography formed the diagnostic basis. From fresh peripheral blood, about 10 ml in volume, the PBMCs were obtained.

Sequenced sample: peripheral blood. This receptor was taken from an adult woman with stable Graves' hyperthyroidism. The genes are TRBV7-9 and TRBJ2-7; D uncertain. The CDR3 loop is CASSFDGSSYEQYC. CDR3 DNA sequence: TGTGCCAGCAGCTTCGACGGAAGCTCCTACGAGCAGTACTGC.